The rows below give T cell receptor beta chains drawn from one sample of a study of regulatory T cells in long-lasting Graves disease. One entry per CDR3 protein, called by TCRdb with MiXCR from the multiplex PCR reads. This sample carries about 470,000 distinct CDR3 sequences, under 25% of them seen once, and the ten largest clones take roughly 7%. The input for sequencing was peripheral blood mononuclear cells (PBMCs), taken when the disease was refractory, from a patient treated with antithyroid drugs. The source of these receptors is a female donor with Graves disease. CDR3s include the opening cysteine and the closing phenylalanine or tryptophan. Fields, in order: CDR3 length, J gene, V gene, D gene, clone size, CDR3 DNA, CDR3 protein. The D gene is left open where the match is weak. Rows give clone size only sometimes, using once, few, many, or a class for an expanded clone.

CDR3 length: 12
J gene: TRBJ1-6
V gene: TRBV3-1
D gene: .
clone size: many
CDR3 DNA: TGTGCCAGCAGCGCCAGGGACTCACCCCTCCACTTT
CDR3 protein: CASSARDSPLHF

CDR3 length: 12
J gene: TRBJ1-2
V gene: TRBV10-3
D gene: .
clone size: few
CDR3 DNA: TGTGCCATCAGTGAGTCCCAGTATGGCTACACCTTC
CDR3 protein: CAISESQYGYTF

CDR3 length: 11
J gene: TRBJ2-3
V gene: TRBV2
D gene: .
clone size: many
CDR3 DNA: TGTGCCAGTAGAGGGGCAGATACGCAGTATTTT
CDR3 protein: CASRGADTQYF

CDR3 length: 15
J gene: TRBJ2-1
V gene: TRBV6-5
D gene: .
clone size: .
CDR3 DNA: TGTGCCAGCAGTTACACGGAGACTCTATACAATGAGCAGTTCTTC
CDR3 protein: CASSYTETLYNEQFF

CDR3 length: 16
J gene: TRBJ2-1
V gene: TRBV7-6
D gene: .
clone size: .
CDR3 DNA: TGTGCCAGCAGCTTCTCCCCTAGCCGCTCCTACAATGAGCAGTTCTTC
CDR3 protein: CASSFSPSRSYNEQFF

CDR3 length: 16
J gene: TRBJ2-7
V gene: TRBV7-2
D gene: .
clone size: many
CDR3 DNA: TGTGCCAGCAGCTTAGCCGGTCGTGGACAGCCCTACGAGCAGTACTTC
CDR3 protein: CASSLAGRGQPYEQYF

CDR3 length: 19
J gene: TRBJ2-7
V gene: TRBV20-1
D gene: TRBD2
clone size: few
CDR3 DNA: TGCAGTGCCGATTCCCAGAGATGGCTACCAGCGGGGGGGGACCTCGAGCAGTACTTC
CDR3 protein: CSADSQRWLPAGGDLEQYF

CDR3 length: 17
J gene: TRBJ1-1
V gene: TRBV7-2
D gene: .
clone size: .
CDR3 DNA: TGTGCCAGCAGCATCCATTCCGCCGGACGGGAGAACACTGAAGCTTTCTTT
CDR3 protein: CASSIHSAGRENTEAFF

CDR3 length: 16
J gene: TRBJ1-2
V gene: TRBV3-1
D gene: TRBD1
clone size: few
CDR3 DNA: TGTGCCAGCAGCCAAGATGGGGGACAGGATCGAGATGGCTACACCTTC
CDR3 protein: CASSQDGGQDRDGYTF

CDR3 length: 14
J gene: TRBJ1-1
V gene: TRBV6-2/TRBV6-3
D gene: .
clone size: many
CDR3 DNA: TGTGCCAGCAGTTACGCGACAGTATCCACTGAAGCTTTCTTT
CDR3 protein: CASSYATVSTEAFF

CDR3 length: 15
J gene: TRBJ1-1
V gene: TRBV6-2/TRBV6-3
D gene: .
clone size: many
CDR3 DNA: TGTGCCAGCAGTTACGATTCGAACAGCCGAGGGAGAGCTTTCTTT
CDR3 protein: CASSYDSNSRGRAFF

CDR3 length: 17
J gene: TRBJ2-7
V gene: TRBV5-1
D gene: TRBD2
clone size: .
CDR3 DNA: TGCGCCAGCAGCAAACCCCGGAGCGGGAGGGGGTCCTACGAGCAGTACTTC
CDR3 protein: CASSKPRSGRGSYEQYF

CDR3 length: 17
J gene: TRBJ2-1
V gene: TRBV6-2/TRBV6-3
D gene: TRBD2
clone size: .
CDR3 DNA: TGTGCCAGCAGTTACTCTCTCGCGGGAGAGATGAGGAATGAGCAGTTCTTC
CDR3 protein: CASSYSLAGEMRNEQFF

CDR3 length: 16
J gene: TRBJ2-5
V gene: TRBV5-4
D gene: TRBD2
clone size: few
CDR3 DNA: TGTGCCAGCAGCTTGGTTCCCGGGGGGGGCGGGGAGACCCAGTACTTC
CDR3 protein: CASSLVPGGGGETQYF

CDR3 length: 13
J gene: TRBJ2-1
V gene: TRBV20-1
D gene: TRBD2
clone size: few
CDR3 DNA: TGCAGTGCTAGCGGGAGGGCCGTAGATGAGCAGTTCTTC
CDR3 protein: CSASGRAVDEQFF

CDR3 length: 16
J gene: TRBJ1-2
V gene: TRBV29-1
D gene: TRBD1
clone size: .
CDR3 DNA: TGCAGTGTGTTAGGGACAGAAGTCGATAGCGACTATGGCTACACCTTC
CDR3 protein: CSVLGTEVDSDYGYTF

CDR3 length: 14
J gene: TRBJ1-5
V gene: TRBV28
D gene: .
clone size: .
CDR3 DNA: TGTGCCAGCAGTGCCGATCGGTGGCGTCAGCCCCAGCATTTT
CDR3 protein: CASSADRWRQPQHF

CDR3 length: 17
J gene: TRBJ1-4
V gene: TRBV19
D gene: .
clone size: .
CDR3 DNA: TGTGCCAGTAGTCAATCGCAGGTTACCTCGTCTAATGAAAAACTGTTTTTT
CDR3 protein: CASSQSQVTSSNEKLFF

CDR3 length: 13
J gene: TRBJ2-7
V gene: TRBV20-1
D gene: .
clone size: many
CDR3 DNA: TGCAGTGCTAGGGGATTTGAGGCAACGGAGCAGTACTTC
CDR3 protein: CSARGFEATEQYF

CDR3 length: 17
J gene: TRBJ2-1
V gene: TRBV20-1
D gene: .
clone size: .
CDR3 DNA: TGCAGTGCTAGAGTGGGAACTAGTTTCCTCTCCTACAATGAGCAGTTCTTC
CDR3 protein: CSARVGTSFLSYNEQFF

CDR3 length: 17
J gene: TRBJ1-5
V gene: TRBV19
D gene: .
clone size: .
CDR3 DNA: TGTGCCAGTACCCATTCCGGGACCACCGATGGGAATCAGCCCCAGCATTTT
CDR3 protein: CASTHSGTTDGNQPQHF

CDR3 length: 15
J gene: TRBJ2-5
V gene: TRBV6-1
D gene: TRBD2
clone size: many
CDR3 DNA: TGTGCCAGCAGGGGGGTAGCGGGAGAAGGAGAGACCCAGTACTTC
CDR3 protein: CASRGVAGEGETQYF

CDR3 length: 15
J gene: TRBJ1-3
V gene: TRBV20-1
D gene: .
clone size: .
CDR3 DNA: TGCAGTGCTAGTTCCCTAGGGGGAGCTGGAAACACCATATATTTT
CDR3 protein: CSASSLGGAGNTIYF

CDR3 length: 16
J gene: TRBJ1-1
V gene: TRBV19
D gene: .
clone size: once
CDR3 DNA: TGTGCCAGTAGTATAGGGCCAGCCCTGGGGAACACTGAAGCTTTCTTT
CDR3 protein: CASSIGPALGNTEAFF

CDR3 length: 16
J gene: TRBJ2-6
V gene: TRBV12-3/TRBV12-4
D gene: .
clone size: many
CDR3 DNA: TGTGCCAGCACACCGGGACCCCTCGCTGGGGCCAACGTCCTGACTTTC
CDR3 protein: CASTPGPLAGANVLTF

CDR3 length: 16
J gene: TRBJ2-7
V gene: TRBV4-1
D gene: TRBD1
clone size: few
CDR3 DNA: TGCGCCAGCAGCCACGGTAGGGGACAGGGATTTTACGAGCAGTACTTC
CDR3 protein: CASSHGRGQGFYEQYF

CDR3 length: 15
J gene: TRBJ1-4
V gene: TRBV5-1
D gene: .
clone size: many
CDR3 DNA: TGCGCCAGCAGCTTTCTAGGGAAGGGCGGTGAAAAACTGTTTTTT
CDR3 protein: CASSFLGKGGEKLFF

CDR3 length: 13
J gene: TRBJ2-1
V gene: TRBV11-3
D gene: .
clone size: .
CDR3 DNA: TGTGCCAGCAGCTTAGAAAGCTACAATGAGCAGTTCTTC
CDR3 protein: CASSLESYNEQFF

CDR3 length: 14
J gene: TRBJ2-1
V gene: TRBV24-1
D gene: .
clone size: .
CDR3 DNA: TGTGCCACCAGGGACAGTACGACGGTCAATGAGCAGTTCTTC
CDR3 protein: CATRDSTTVNEQFF

CDR3 length: 15
J gene: TRBJ1-6
V gene: TRBV5-1
D gene: TRBD1
clone size: .
CDR3 DNA: TGCGCCAGCAGCGGACAGGGGGTAGTAGGGTCACCCCTCCACTTT
CDR3 protein: CASSGQGVVGSPLHF

CDR3 length: 15
J gene: TRBJ1-2
V gene: TRBV6-1
D gene: .
clone size: many
CDR3 DNA: TGTGCCAGCAGAGAGGCCTTGAGGGGAACAATTGGCTACACCTTC
CDR3 protein: CASREALRGTIGYTF

CDR3 length: 15
J gene: TRBJ2-1
V gene: TRBV2
D gene: .
clone size: many
CDR3 DNA: TGTGCCAGCACAGACCGGGGGTCCTACATTGAGGAGCAGTTCTTC
CDR3 protein: CASTDRGSYIEEQFF

CDR3 length: 13
J gene: TRBJ1-2
V gene: TRBV6-1
D gene: .
clone size: many
CDR3 DNA: TGTGCCAGCAGTGAAAGGGCAGACTATGGCTACACCTTC
CDR3 protein: CASSERADYGYTF

CDR3 length: 15
J gene: TRBJ1-2
V gene: TRBV12-3/TRBV12-4
D gene: TRBD1
clone size: many
CDR3 DNA: TGTGCCAGCAGACGTCAGACAGGGGGCTGGGATGGCTACACCTTC
CDR3 protein: CASRRQTGGWDGYTF

CDR3 length: 17
J gene: TRBJ2-5
V gene: TRBV28
D gene: TRBD2
clone size: many
CDR3 DNA: TGTGCCAGCAGCCTACTAGGACTAGCTTCGAAGGGGGAGACCCAGTACTTC
CDR3 protein: CASSLLGLASKGETQYF

CDR3 length: 14
J gene: TRBJ2-7
V gene: TRBV28
D gene: .
clone size: many
CDR3 DNA: TGTGCCAGCAGTATCGAACAGAACTCCTACGAGCAGTACTTC
CDR3 protein: CASSIEQNSYEQYF

CDR3 length: 17
J gene: TRBJ2-1
V gene: TRBV5-1
D gene: TRBD2
clone size: .
CDR3 DNA: TGCGCCAGCAGCACTCGGGGGGGGGACACCAGCTACAATGAGCAGTTCTTC
CDR3 protein: CASSTRGGDTSYNEQFF

CDR3 length: 13
J gene: TRBJ1-2
V gene: TRBV7-9
D gene: .
clone size: .
CDR3 DNA: TGTGCCAGCAGCTTATTGCAGAATGATGGCTACACCTTC
CDR3 protein: CASSLLQNDGYTF

CDR3 length: 13
J gene: TRBJ2-7
V gene: TRBV6-2/TRBV6-3
D gene: .
clone size: .
CDR3 DNA: TGTGCCAGCAGTTACTCGCTCGGAGGCGAGCAGTACTTC
CDR3 protein: CASSYSLGGEQYF

CDR3 length: 14
J gene: TRBJ2-5
V gene: TRBV27
D gene: .
clone size: .
CDR3 DNA: TGTGCCAGCAGTTTCAGGGGCGATTGGGAGACCCAGTACTTC
CDR3 protein: CASSFRGDWETQYF